This TCR beta chain was identified during a study of blood T cell repertoires in COVID-19 (dated by TCRdb to the early 2020s). Turning to the overall study: Samples from collaborators originated in the United States, Italy and Spain and spanned both the acute and convalescent phases of COVID-19. HLA class I and class II types, where available, came from metadata supplied by the sample provider rather than from assay-based typing. Samples were obtained from the ongoing ImmuneRACE study (first 160 participants) and from over 1,000 subjects provided by 6 global collaborators. Deeply sampled blood TCRbeta repertoires from subjects exposed to, actively infected with, or recovered from COVID-19 were included in the dataset. Sample metadata almost always included a de-identified subject ID, COVID-19 status, age in years and sex. The repertoires were released in a freely available public database intended as a resource for research on the immune response to SARS-CoV-2. The prospective study material was composed of cDNA or gDNA derived from T cells, B-cell-depleted T cells, or PBMCs. What the study reported, not specific to this receptor: The quantity of clinical and demographic metadata differed by source and by participant and was supplied without curation.

Points on this clone: The antigen it recognizes is unknown. Within one base of it there is no much larger clone, and no base qualities were kept.

Collaborating institutions collected whole blood in K2EDTA tubes following their own protocols. For TCRbeta analysis, collaborator samples were shipped as frozen whole blood, as isolated PBMCs, or as DNA extracted from either sample type. TCRbeta CDR3 regions were amplified from genomic DNA by means of the immunoSEQ Assay, a bias-controlled multiplex PCR. As for how the authors treated the data: The number of nucleated cells in each sample was estimated from the amplification of reference gene primers within the assay. To quantify the absolute abundance of each unique TCRbeta CDR3 rearrangement, sequence reads were collapsed and filtered. For each sample, productive Simpson clonality was calculated by taking the square root of Simpson's diversity index across productive rearrangements. TCRdb mirrors the immuneACCESS table, restricted to in-frame sequences. Some clones are absent from its copies; in checked studies, under half trace to an unresolved V gene, and the reason for the others is unknown. Clone size and the V and J calls come from that table; the DNA yielded D and trimming. The sample contains 80,000 or so clones, roughly nine tenths of them found a single time. Roughly 2.1% of the sample goes to the ten largest clones.

Taken from the germline V gene (reference sequence), the CDR1 and CDR2 loops are GTSNPN and SVGIG. V is reduced by 6 bases and J by 5 bases, leaving a spacing of 13 bases between them. There are 12 amino acids in the CDR3, from cysteine to phenylalanine inclusive. The kept DNA is CDR3 alone, 36 bases in frame from the first base. What was sequenced was peripheral blood. This TCR was sampled from a man between 45 and 60 years old with acute or convalescent COVID-19. This chain joins TRBV30 to TRBJ1-2, with no D gene named confidently. DNA sequence: TGTGCCTGTTCTAGGCAGCTATATGGCTACACCTTC. It encodes CACSRQLYGYTF.